The clone carrying this TCR beta chain was counted at least ten times. This sample was taken from a study of T cell repertoires in cytomegalovirus infection. The wider study: TCR beta signatures that were public indicated CMV infection and matching HLA type.

TCRdb fed the reads into MiXCR, producing one record per CDR3 protein. The table includes approximately 500,000 distinct CDR3 sequences, about 26% detected once. The sequence was collected from a human donor in good health (CMV status not recorded). Some clones in this sample may be carry-over from other donors' samples. Sequencing used PBMCs.

CDR3 loop: CASSLVKGVRRMGTQYF. In nucleotides, the CDR3 is TGTGCCAGCAGCTTAGTGAAGGGCGTGCGGAGAATGGGTACGCAGTATTTT. The V gene is TRBV7-2, the J gene TRBJ2-3; the D is unclear. V was clipped by 1 base and J by 8 bases, with 22 bases between them. The CDR3 extends over 17 amino acids. CDR1 is SGHTA and CDR2 is FQGNSA in the germline V gene.